This paragraph reports one TCR beta chain. The data were taken from a study of blood T cell repertoires in COVID-19. Some clones are missing from TCRdb's copy, which holds only in-frame ones; the method was immunoSEQ multiplex PCR. Of about 140,000 clones in the sample, 81% are singletons; the top ten hold around 8.8%. Sequencing was carried out using peripheral blood. This sequence originates from a human donor in a cohort sampled during active COVID-19.

CDR3 nucleotides: TGTGCCACCAGCAGAGCGGGAGGCCTTCAGTATTTT. Residues: CATSRAGGLQYF. The rearrangement links TRBV15 to TRBJ2-3; TRBD2 matches at 7 bases. Germline V gene lookup returns CDR1 LNHNV and CDR2 YYDKDF (reference sequence). With V trimmed by 1 base and J by 12 bases, 4 bases remained unmatched. The CDR3 is made up of 12 amino acids.